This entry lists 29 T cell receptor beta chains sequenced from one sample in a study of regulatory T cells in long-lasting Graves disease. Time point given: persistent/refractory GD, antithyroid drugs over 5 years with positive TRAb. Isolated PBMC RNA provided the starting material for the TCR library. iRepertoire HTBI primers and Arm-PCR of CDR3 regions built TCR beta libraries. One entry per CDR3 protein, called by TCRdb with MiXCR from the multiplex PCR reads. The data hold approximately 470,000 distinct CDR3 sequences, with around 21% observed a single time. The sample was peripheral blood mononuclear cells (PBMCs), taken when the disease was refractory, from a patient treated with antithyroid drugs. The receptors stem from a female donor with Graves disease.

Only a few counts were recorded for this clonotype. J is TRBJ2-1 and V is TRBV30; the match to TRBD2 covers 7 bases. Germline trimming cut 2 bases from V and 5 bases from J; bases unmatched to any gene: 3. From germline, CDR1 is GTSNPN and CDR2 SVGIG (reference sequence). The CDR3 spans 13 residues. CDR3 nucleotide sequence: TGTGCCTGGAGTCGGCGGGGGAACAATGAGCAGTTCTTC. This codes for CAWSRRGNNEQFF.

The V and J genes are TRBV12-3 or TRBV12-4 and TRBJ2-3; D is uncertain. This CDR3 spans 11 amino acids. Trimming left V 5 bases short and J 7 bases short, with 7 bases between. Written as DNA, the CDR3 is TGTGCCAGCAGTGTTAAGAATACGCAGTATTTT. As protein: CASSVKNTQYF.

Only a few counts were recorded for this clonotype. Possible read error: a much larger clone is one base away. The CDR3 is CASSFGTGVYEQYF. CDR3 bases: TGTGCCAGCAGCTTCGGGACAGGGGTCTACGAGCAGTACTTC. J is TRBJ2-7 and V is TRBV5-6; 10 bases align to TRBD1. The CDR3 is made up of 14 amino acids. Trimming took 2 bases from V and 3 from J; bases not matched to a gene: 2. Per germline, CDR1 SGHDT and CDR2 YYEEEE.

Regarding this clonotype: A clone one base away is much larger, so this may be a read error. The CDR3 sequence is CAWRAMGAQPQHF. Written as DNA, the CDR3 is TGTGCCTGGAGGGCGATGGGGGCCCAGCCCCAGCATTTT. The rearrangement joins TRBV30 to TRBJ1-5; a possible D gene is TRBD1 (6 bases). CDR1 is GTSNPN and CDR2 is SVGIG in the germline V gene (reference sequence). This CDR3 contains 13 residues. V gave up 3 bases and J gave up 7 bases, with 13 bases separating them.

This clonotype has only a few counts. This rearrangement joins TRBV5-1 to TRBJ1-2; TRBD1 matches 9 bases. The germline V gene encodes CDR1 SGHRS and CDR2 YFSETQ. With V trimmed by 1 base and J by 2 bases, 6 bases remained unmatched. The CDR3 is 16 amino acids. Here the CDR3 DNA reads TGCGCCAGCAGCTTGAGGACAGGGGATGGCAACTATGGCTACACCTTC. This encodes CASSLRTGDGNYGYTF. The whole variable domain, remainder taken from reference TRBV5-1 and TRBJ1-2, is KAGVTQTPRYLIKTRGQQVTLSCSPISGHRSVSWYQQTPGQGLQFLFEYFSETQRNKGNFPGRFSGRQFSNSRSEMNVSTLELGDSALYLCASSLRTGDGNYGYTFGSGTRLTVV.

The chain is built from TRBV30 and TRBJ1-1; maybe TRBD1 (5 bases). The CDR3 is made up of 14 amino acids. Germline V gives CDR1 GTSNPN, CDR2 SVGIG (reference sequence). V gave up 2 bases and J gave up 5 bases, with 15 bases separating them. The CDR3: CAWSTGRVGTEAFF. The CDR3 DNA reads as TGTGCCTGGAGTACGGGACGGGTAGGGACTGAAGCTTTCTTT.

The chain employs TRBV10-2 and TRBJ2-1; either TRBD1 or TRBD2 may fit D (5 bases each). Germline values: CDR1 WSHSY, CDR2 SAAADI. The CDR3 is 13 residues long. Trimming pared 10 bases from V and 5 bases from J, leaving 15 bases between. The CDR3 protein is CATAGTGNNEQFF. The CDR3 DNA follows: TGCGCCACCGCCGGGACGGGGAACAATGAGCAGTTCTTC.

The chain links TRBV2 to TRBJ2-7; 15 positions match TRBD2. The CDR3 consists of 14 residues. The germline V gene has CDR1 SNHLY and CDR2 FYNNEI. V gave up 7 bases and J gave up 6 bases; unmatched junction bases: 4. The CDR3 is CASMRTSGRAEQYF. DNA of the CDR3: TGTGCCAGCATGAGGACTAGCGGGAGGGCCGAGCAGTACTTC.

There are many counts of this clonotype. The V gene is TRBV30, the J gene TRBJ2-7; D gene ambiguous. In germline, CDR1 is GTSNPN, CDR2 SVGIG (reference sequence). The CDR3 consists of 11 residues. Trimming pared 4 bases from V and 2 bases from J, leaving 6 bases between. CDR3 amino acids: CAWTDTYEQYF. The CDR3 bases are TGTGCCTGGACTGATACCTACGAGCAGTACTTC.

This clonotype was picked up a small number of times. The V and J genes are TRBV14 and TRBJ2-7, with TRBD2 as a possible D gene (6 bases). The CDR3 consists of 15 residues. Trimming stripped 4 bases from V and 2 bases from J, with 15 bases between. Looked up from germline, CDR1 is SGHDN and CDR2 is FVKESK. CDR3: CASSPKGRSPYEQYF. As DNA, the CDR3 is TGTGCCAGCAGCCCCAAAGGGAGGTCACCCTACGAGCAGTACTTC.

Worth noting for this clonotype: This clone may be a read error of a much larger clone one base away. Since no conserved phenylalanine or tryptophan closes the CDR3, a read error is the likely cause. V gene TRBV2 combines with J gene TRBJ2-7; 7 bases align to TRBD2. The V segment lost 6 bases and the J segment 2 bases; nucleotides outside the gene matches: 10. Germline V gives CDR1 SNHLY, CDR2 FYNNEI. The CDR3 totals 15 residues. CDR3 nucleotide sequence: TGTGCCAGCAGCTTAGGAGGCGGGGGTCCCTACGAGCAGTACATC. It is translated as CASSLGGGGPYEQYI.

The chain couples TRBV9 to TRBJ2-3; TRBD2 matches 10 bases. The germline gives CDR1 SGDLS, CDR2 YYNGEE. J lost 1 base, V lost 0 bases, and 2 bases had no gene match. This CDR3 comprises 16 residues. As DNA, the CDR3 is TGTGCCAGCAGCGTAGCTCTAGCGGGAGGCACAGATACGCAGTATTTT. It translates to CASSVALAGGTDTQYF.

This clonotype has ten or more counts. The V and J genes are TRBV2 and TRBJ2-7, with a possible D match to TRBD2 (5 bases). CDR1 and CDR2 (germline): SNHLY, FYNNEI. The CDR3 spans 15 residues. The V end lost 5 bases, the J end lost 3 bases, and 17 bases lay between the germline ends. CDR3 in DNA: TGTGCCAGCAGTCCAAGCGCGGGCTCACACTACGAGCAGTACTTC. Its protein product is CASSPSAGSHYEQYF.

This clonotype was counted at least ten times. This chain links TRBV5-1 with TRBJ2-7; D is undetermined. The CDR3 runs 15 residues. Germline CDR1 SGHRS, CDR2 YFSETQ. V dropped 0 bases and J dropped 0 bases, with 10 bases sitting between them. In DNA, the CDR3 is TGCGCCAGCAGCTTGGACTCTCCGAGCTCCTACGAGCAGTACTTC. Translation: CASSLDSPSSYEQYF.

There are a few counts of this clonotype. The chain links TRBV6-2 or TRBV6-3 to TRBJ2-4, with D uncertain. Trimming removed 5 bases from V and 1 base from J, with 18 bases in between. CDR3 size: 17 residues. Germline values: CDR1 MNHEY, CDR2 SVGEGT. The CDR3 DNA sequence: TGTGCCAGCAGTGAGACCTCCCAACGGCCGGCCAAAAACATTCAGTACTTC. Its protein is CASSETSQRPAKNIQYF.

Many counts were recorded for this clonotype. The chain couples TRBV11-2 to TRBJ1-5; a weak D match, TRBD1 (5 bases). This CDR3 comprises 17 residues. V lost 6 bases and J lost 1, with 19 bases in between. Germline values: CDR1 SGHAT, CDR2 FQNNGV. The CDR3 sequence is CASRKSRDGQSNQPQHF. Here the CDR3 DNA reads TGTGCCAGCAGAAAAAGCAGGGACGGCCAGAGCAATCAGCCCCAGCATTTT. The full variable domain, completed using reference TRBV11-2 and TRBJ1-5, is EAGVAQSPRYKIIEKRQSVAFWCNPISGHATLYWYQQILGQGPKLLIQFQNNGVVDDSQLPKDRFSAERLKGVDSTLKIQPAKLEDSAVYLCASRKSRDGQSNQPQHFGDGTRLSIL.

This clonotype was counted ten times or more. V usage is TRBV9 and J usage is TRBJ2-7, with a possible D match to TRBD1 (5 bases). This CDR3 comprises 14 residues. Germline CDR1 and CDR2: SGDLS and YYNGEE. V was trimmed by 4 bases and J by 2 bases, leaving 13 bases between them. The CDR3 protein is CASSLGAGTYEQYF. The CDR3 DNA reads as TGTGCCAGCAGCCTAGGGGCAGGCACCTACGAGCAGTACTTC.

The table lists this clonotype with a few counts. This sequence joins TRBV29-1 and TRBJ2-3; D gene unclear. Germline CDR1 and CDR2: SQVTM and ANQGSEA. The CDR3 totals 15 residues. V dropped 3 bases and J dropped 0 bases, with 13 bases sitting between them. This chain's CDR3 is CSVEGLPVSTDTQYF. CDR3 bases: TGCAGCGTTGAGGGTCTCCCGGTTAGCACAGATACGCAGTATTTT.

This chain joins TRBV29-1 and TRBJ1-1; D might be TRBD1 (5 bases). Germline CDR1 is SQVTM and CDR2 is ANQGSEA. Trimming shortened V by 4 bases and J by 4 bases, and 10 bases separated the two germline ends. The CDR3 contains 12 residues. The CDR3 protein is CSVVTASTEAFF. As DNA, the CDR3 is TGCAGCGTTGTGACAGCAAGCACTGAAGCTTTCTTT.

The rearrangement uses TRBV18 and TRBJ2-3; unclear D gene. Germline V CDR1 and CDR2: KGHSH, LQKENI. The CDR3 contains 14 residues. The ends were cut back, 10 bases at V and 2 bases at J, with 16 bases in the middle. The CDR3 sequence: CATTRSEVTDTQYF. CDR3 coding DNA: TGTGCCACGACCAGGTCAGAGGTCACAGATACGCAGTATTTT.

This chain links TRBV6-1 with TRBJ2-7; D gene ambiguous. This CDR3 spans 15 amino acids. Germline CDR1 and CDR2: MNHNS and SASEGT. The germline V and J ends were trimmed by 5 bases and 4 bases, with 18 bases remaining between them. In nucleotides, the CDR3 is TGTGCCAGCAGTTACGACACGAGCAGAGTATACGAGCAGTACTTC. The encoded protein is CASSYDTSRVYEQYF.

This clonotype was counted ten times or more. The chain employs TRBV28 and TRBJ2-5; D tentatively fits TRBD1 or TRBD2 (5 bases each). The CDR3 is 13 residues long. Germline CDR1 is MDHEN and CDR2 is SYDVKM. V dropped 3 bases and J dropped 5 bases, with 10 bases sitting between them. CDR3 nucleotides: TGTGCCAGCAGTTTTGAGGGACGCGAGACCCAGTACTTC. Encoded protein: CASSFEGRETQYF.

The chain has TRBV19 and TRBJ1-2; D may be TRBD1 (5 bases). The CDR3 contains 12 residues. V lost 6 bases and J 10 bases, leaving 15 bases between the germline ends. Germline CDR1 and CDR2: LNHDA and SQIVND (reference sequence). CDR3 residues: CASSSRDLVYTF. Here the CDR3 DNA reads TGTGCCAGTAGCTCACGGGACCTAGTCTACACCTTC.

This clonotype occurred a few times. CDR3 sequence reads: CASSYRGARNTEAFF. As DNA, the CDR3 is TGTGCCAGCAGTTACCGGGGGGCGCGAAACACTGAAGCTTTCTTT. The chain combines TRBV6-2 or TRBV6-3 with TRBJ1-1; possibly TRBD1 for D (6 bases). CDR3 length equals 15 residues. The V gene lost 2 bases and the J gene lost 2 bases, with 12 bases spanning the gap. Germline V lookup: CDR1 MNHEY, CDR2 SVGEGT.

This clonotype was seen at least ten times. As DNA, the CDR3 is TGTGCCAGCGGGCGTGAAGGTTCCTACGAGCAGTACTTC. Translating gives CASGREGSYEQYF. The chain couples TRBV2 to TRBJ2-7; D is unclear. Deletions cut 8 bases from V and 1 base from J, with 12 bases between. Germline V CDR1 and CDR2: SNHLY, FYNNEI. CDR3 length: 13 residues.

The V call is TRBV10-3, the J call TRBJ1-5; D call uncertain. Germline V gives CDR1 ENHRY, CDR2 SYGVKD. V dropped 2 bases and J dropped 5 bases, with 13 bases sitting between them. CDR3 length equals 15 residues. CDR3 residues: CAISEGGIADQPQHF. The CDR3, as DNA: TGTGCCATCAGTGAGGGAGGGATAGCGGATCAGCCCCAGCATTTT.

This clonotype was recorded a few times. J is TRBJ2-7 and V is TRBV20-1; TRBD2 matches 13 bases. In germline, CDR1 is DFQATT, CDR2 SNEGSKA (reference sequence). V shed 0 bases and J 5 bases; nucleotides not matched to a gene: 7. CDR3 length: 16 amino acids. The CDR3 DNA sequence: TGCAGTGCTAGAGAAAGGACTAGCGGGGGCCGGGACGAGCAGTACTTC. Translating gives CSARERTSGGRDEQYF.

This clonotype occurred a few times. Here the CDR3 reads CASSPMAEEQYF. The CDR3 DNA sequence: TGTGCCAGCAGTCCCATGGCGGAGGAGCAGTACTTC. The rearrangement uses TRBV28 and TRBJ2-7; the D is unclear. Trimming took 5 bases from V and 7 from J, leaving 12 bases between them. The CDR3 has 12 amino acids. CDR1 is MDHEN, CDR2 SYDVKM, per germline.

This clonotype has a handful of counts. The chain joins TRBV20-1 to TRBJ2-1; TRBD1 aligns across 7 bases. The CDR3 runs to 14 residues. Germline V CDR1 and CDR2: DFQATT, SNEGSKA (reference sequence). V gave up 5 bases and J gave up 5 bases; unmatched junction bases: 9. CDR3 residues: CSAAGGITNNEQFF. CDR3 in DNA: TGCAGTGCTGCAGGGGGTATAACCAACAATGAGCAGTTCTTC.